The present T cell receptor beta chain was sequenced within a study of cytomegalovirus exposure and HLA in healthy donors. Study results and caveats: Apart from CMV serostatus, no immune exposure information was available.

Concerning this clone: No antigen is known for it.

The PCR was carried out with 60 Vbeta primers and 13 Jbeta primers. Method: immunoSEQ multiplex PCR; TCRdb's copy keeps in-frame clones and lacks some. The repertoire has some 120,000 clones, over 70% of them found once; the top ten carry about 3.3%. Sequencing was done on a sample of PBMCs. This receptor was obtained from a woman in her fifties or sixties in good health and CMV-seronegative.

The CDR3 DNA sequence: TGTGCCAGCACGCCCGGGGGGGGATCGTTTGGCTACACCTTC. It translates to CASTPGGGSFGYTF. V and J are TRBV6-6 and TRBJ1-2; D possibly corresponds to TRBD1 (5 bases). V was trimmed by 7 bases and J by 7 bases, leaving 19 bases between them. This CDR3 has 14 residues. CDR1 MNHNY and CDR2 SVGAGI come from the germline V gene (reference sequence).